The 11 T cell receptor beta chains below come from one sample, sequenced in a study of cytomegalovirus exposure and HLA in healthy donors. The PCR ran on 60 Vbeta and 13 Jbeta primers. Profiling relied on immunoSEQ multiplex PCR, and the TCRdb table lists in-frame clones only, not all of them. The table has 85,000 to 100,000 clones, roughly 83% seen once. The sequenced sample was PBMCs. These receptors all stem from a male donor in good health and CMV-seropositive.

The rearrangement joins TRBV11-3 to TRBJ1-1, with D possibly being TRBD1 (5 bases). The CDR3 extends over 14 amino acids. V shed 3 bases and J shed 7 bases, with 15 bases lying between them. Germline CDR1 is SGHNT and CDR2 is YENEEA. The CDR3 reads CASSFPDSAHEAFF. The CDR3 DNA sequence: TGTGCCAGCAGCTTCCCCGACAGCGCCCATGAAGCTTTCTTT. Variable domain in full (rest from reference TRBV11-3 and TRBJ1-1): EAGVVQSPRYKIIEKKQPVAFWCNPISGHNTLYWYLQNLGQGPELLIRYENEEAVDDSQLPKDRFSAERLKGVDSTLKIQPAELGDSAVYLCASSFPDSAHEAFFGQGTRLTVV.

This clone was counted once. The rearrangement uses TRBV7-2 and TRBJ1-1, with 10 bases fitting TRBD1. Trimming cost V 6 bases and J 5 bases; bases outside gene matches: 9. The CDR3 has 15 amino acids. Germline CDR1 is SGHTA and CDR2 is FQGNSA. In DNA, the CDR3 is TGTGCCAGCAGGTCTCTCCCGGGACAGGGGACTGAAGCTTTCTTT. Its protein is CASRSLPGQGTEAFF.

This clone appeared a few times. This chain uses TRBV7-2 with TRBJ2-7; TRBD1 agrees at 11 bases. The CDR3 is 14 residues long. V lost 5 bases and J lost 6; bases outside the gene matches: 6. Germline CDR1 is SGHTA and CDR2 is FQGNSA. The CDR3 region is CASSLGQGAIEQYF. The DNA for the CDR3 is TGTGCCAGCAGCCTAGGACAGGGGGCGATCGAGCAGTACTTC.

This clone was seen a handful of times. The genes are TRBV4-3 and TRBJ1-1; TRBD1 is a possible D gene (6 bases). V dropped 0 bases and J dropped 1 base, with 6 bases sitting between them. Germline CDR1 LGHNA, CDR2 YSLEER. CDR3 length: 14 amino acids. The DNA for the CDR3 is TGCGCCAGCAGCCAAGAGGGGGCGAACACTGAAGCTTTCTTT. This encodes CASSQEGANTEAFF.

V and J are TRBV2 and TRBJ2-3; TRBD2 agrees at 13 bases. This CDR3 comprises 16 residues. Germline V CDR1 and CDR2: SNHLY, FYNNEI. V was clipped by 5 bases and J by 7 bases; unmatched bases: 9. CDR3 in amino acids: CASSPTSGGFGNTQYF. The CDR3 nucleotides read TGTGCCAGCAGTCCGACTAGCGGGGGGTTCGGAAATACGCAGTATTTT.

The table lists this clone with a few counts. The genes are TRBV2 and TRBJ1-6; 7 bases map to TRBD1. Germline V lookup: CDR1 SNHLY, CDR2 FYNNEI. The CDR3 has 13 amino acids. J lost 13 bases, V lost 7 bases, and 10 bases had no gene match. The CDR3 DNA sequence: TGTGCCAGCAACTGGGACAGCTCGGGTCCCCTCCACTTT. It codes for CASNWDSSGPLHF.

This clone was seen once. The rearrangement uses TRBV5-1 and TRBJ1-1; a possible D gene is TRBD1 (6 bases). Trimming pared 0 bases from V and 4 bases from J, leaving 13 bases between. This CDR3 contains 15 residues. CDR1 and CDR2 from the germline V gene are SGHRS and YFSETQ. CDR3 sequence reads: CASSLAGGGPTEAFF. CDR3 nucleotide sequence: TGCGCCAGCAGCTTGGCGGGAGGGGGGCCCACTGAAGCTTTCTTT.

CDR3 amino acids: CASSFSGEVNEQFF. The CDR3 nucleotides read TGCGCCAGCAGCTTTAGCGGGGAGGTCAATGAGCAGTTCTTC. The chain combines TRBV5-1 with TRBJ2-1; 8 nucleotides match TRBD2. CDR1 SGHRS and CDR2 YFSETQ come from the germline V gene. V gave up 2 bases and J gave up 6 bases; unmatched junction bases: 4. This CDR3 has 14 residues.

The chain recombines TRBV30 with TRBJ1-5; tentative D call: TRBD1 (6 bases). The CDR3 runs 16 residues. Germline loops: CDR1 GTSNPN, CDR2 SVGIG (reference sequence). V was cut by 4 bases and J by 4 bases, with 20 bases left in between. CDR3 sequence: CAWTPRGGAINQPQHF. In DNA, the CDR3 is TGTGCCTGGACCCCTAGGGGGGGAGCCATAAATCAGCCCCAGCATTTT.

This sequence joins TRBV28 and TRBJ1-2; D is perhaps TRBD1 (5 bases). This CDR3 contains 15 residues. Germline lookup yields CDR1 MDHEN and CDR2 SYDVKM. V was shortened by 7 bases and J by 2 bases, with 17 bases between the two germline ends. CDR3 sequence: CASNPEGTENYGYTF. CDR3 in DNA: TGTGCCAGCAATCCCGAGGGGACTGAGAACTATGGCTACACCTTC.

This rearrangement joins TRBV7-6 to TRBJ2-5; TRBD2 matches at 8 bases. Germline CDR1 and CDR2: SGHVS and FNYEAQ. After removal of 6 bases from V and 2 bases from J, the junction contained 8 bases not matched to a gene. The CDR3 has 15 amino acids. CDR3 protein: CASRPGGGPQETQYF. CDR3 nucleotide sequence: TGTGCCAGCAGGCCTGGCGGGGGGCCGCAAGAGACCCAGTACTTC.